This T cell receptor (beta chain) was retrieved from a study of PD-1 blockade in classical Hodgkin lymphoma. Regarding the study as a whole: Diversity in CD4+ TCRs, unlike that measured in CD8+ TCRs, had risen significantly by C4D1.

From germline, CDR1 is LGHNA and CDR2 YSLEER. This CDR3 region has 15 residues. Repertoires were generated with immunoSEQ multiplex PCR, while TCRdb's copy carries only in-frame clones and drops some. The data contain 20,000 to 25,000 clones, 60% to 85% of them seen just once; the ten biggest clones take up approximately 8.4%. Relapse was seen in all patients after autologous stem cell transplantation, and brentuximab vedotin exposure was variable. Worth noting for this clone: The antigen remains undetermined. One end of the junction varies from germline; a read error may be responsible. This sample also contains other DNA sequences that code for the same CDR3.

The sequenced sample was peripheral blood mononuclear cells (PBMCs), obtained before the second cycle of nivolumab. This sequence joins TRBV4-3 and TRBJ1-5; D remains unclear. The TCR sequence derives from a human donor with classical Hodgkin lymphoma. Here the CDR3 reads CASSQDTGGYQPQHF. Written as DNA, the CDR3 is TGCGCCAGTAGCCAAGATACCGGAGGGTATCAGCCCCAGCATTTT.